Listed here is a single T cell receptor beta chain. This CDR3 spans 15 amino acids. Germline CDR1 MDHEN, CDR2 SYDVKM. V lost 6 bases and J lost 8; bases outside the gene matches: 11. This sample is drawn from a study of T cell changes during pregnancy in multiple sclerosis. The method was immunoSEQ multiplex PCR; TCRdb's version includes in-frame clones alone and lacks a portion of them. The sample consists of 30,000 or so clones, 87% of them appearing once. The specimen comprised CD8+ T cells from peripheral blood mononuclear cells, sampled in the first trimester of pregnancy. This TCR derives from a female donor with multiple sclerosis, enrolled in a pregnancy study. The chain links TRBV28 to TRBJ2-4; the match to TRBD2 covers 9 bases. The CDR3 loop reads CASRGGSTSGDIQYF. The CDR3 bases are TGTGCCAGCAGGGGGGGATCGACTAGCGGAGACATTCAGTACTTC.